The 2 T cell receptor beta chains below all came from one sample that was sequenced in a study of T cell clusters in autoimmune cytopenias. Each sample's input was 200 to 250 ng genomic DNA, 35,000 to 40,000 genome equivalents. One tube held mixed TRB-A and TRB-B primer pools for touch-down PCR. TCRdb processed the multiplex PCR reads again and assigns one entry to each CDR3 protein, with no DNA. This sample's table has 5,000 to 7,000 distinct CDR3 sequences. These data also formed part of another study, on T cell repertoires in aging, cancer and after chemotherapy.

Sequencing used peripheral blood. These receptors all stem from a human donor in good health.

The gene calls are TRBV5-1 and TRBJ2-3; TCRdb proposes TRBD2, but this gene call is untestable without DNA. CDR1 SGHRS and CDR2 YFSETQ come from the germline V gene. CDR3 length: 16 amino acids. CDR3 region: CASSSQAGSSTDTQYF.

V gene TRBV6-5 combines with J gene TRBJ2-3. The germline V gene encodes CDR1 MNHEY and CDR2 SVGAGI. The CDR3 sequence is 13 residues long. The chain's CDR3 is CASSEVRVDTQYF.